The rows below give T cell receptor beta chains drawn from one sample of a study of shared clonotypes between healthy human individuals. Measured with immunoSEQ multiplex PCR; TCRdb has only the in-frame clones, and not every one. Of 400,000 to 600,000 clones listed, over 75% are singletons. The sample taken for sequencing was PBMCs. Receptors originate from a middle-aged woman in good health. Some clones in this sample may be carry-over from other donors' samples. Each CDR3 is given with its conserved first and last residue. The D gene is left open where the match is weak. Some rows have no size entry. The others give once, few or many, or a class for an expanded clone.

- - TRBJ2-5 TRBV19 CASSTQETQYF TGTGCCAGTAGTACACAAGAGACCCAGTACTTC
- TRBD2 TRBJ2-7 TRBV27 CASRGLALAHYEQYF TGTGCCAGCAGAGGTTTGGCACTAGCGCACTACGAGCAGTACTTC
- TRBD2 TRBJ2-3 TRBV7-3 CASSPGTSGSTQYF TGTGCCAGCAGCCCGGGGACTAGCGGCAGTACGCAGTATTTT
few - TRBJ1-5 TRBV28 CASSENQPQHF TGTGCCAGCAGTGAAAATCAGCCCCAGCATTTT
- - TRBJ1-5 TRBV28 CASSFGGNQPQHF TGTGCCAGCAGTTTCGGGGGCAATCAGCCCCAGCATTTT
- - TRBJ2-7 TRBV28 CASSRGGESSYEQYF TGTGCCAGCAGTCGTGGCGGAGAAAGCTCCTACGAGCAGTACTTC
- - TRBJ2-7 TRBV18 CASSPSSGAYEQYF TGTGCCAGCTCACCTAGTAGCGGTGCCTACGAGCAGTACTTC
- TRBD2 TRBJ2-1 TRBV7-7 CASSSGLAGVEQFF TGTGCTAGCAGCTCGGGACTAGCGGGAGTTGAGCAGTTCTTC
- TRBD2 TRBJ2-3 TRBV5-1 CASSYGTSQSTDTQYF TGCGCCAGCAGCTACGGGACTAGTCAGTCCACAGATACGCAGTATTTT
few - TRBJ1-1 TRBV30 CAYTLNTEAFF TGTGCCTATACGCTGAACACTGAAGCTTTCTTT
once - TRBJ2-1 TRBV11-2 CASSLPSLNEQFF TGTGCCAGCAGCTTACCTAGCTTGAATGAGCAGTTCTTC
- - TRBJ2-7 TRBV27 CASSLRTTFRQAEQYF TGTGCCAGCAGTTTACGAACGACGTTCAGGCAGGCCGAGCAGTACTTC
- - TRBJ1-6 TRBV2 CASSEDINWVYSPLHF TGTGCCAGCAGTGAGGACATTAATTGGGTCTATTCACCCCTCCACTTT
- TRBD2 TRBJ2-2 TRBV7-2 CASSLNGAGLAGELFF TGTGCCAGCAGCTTAAATGGAGCGGGACTGGCCGGGGAGCTGTTTTTT
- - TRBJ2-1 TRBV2 CASSDLLTSRYNEQFF TGTGCCAGCAGTGATCTGTTGACCAGCCGCTACAATGAGCAGTTCTTC
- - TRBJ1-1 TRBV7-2 CASSHRGDTEAFF TGTGCCAGCAGCCATAGGGGGGACACTGAAGCTTTCTTT
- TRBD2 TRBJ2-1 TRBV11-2 CASSLGGSLNEQFF TGTGCCAGCAGCTTAGGCGGGAGTCTGAATGAGCAGTTCTTC
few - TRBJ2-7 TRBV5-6 CASSYAGNYEQYF TGTGCCAGCAGCTACGCCGGGAACTACGAGCAGTACTTC
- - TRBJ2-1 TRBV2 CASRALSPGAYNEQFF TGTGCCAGCAGAGCCCTCTCTCCGGGGGCCTACAATGAGCAGTTCTTC
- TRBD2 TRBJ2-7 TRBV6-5 CASRGRGYEQYF TGTGCCAGCCGCGGGAGGGGATACGAGCAGTACTTC
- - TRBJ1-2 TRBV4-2 CASSQEEGGHYGYTF TGTGCCAGCAGCCAAGAGGAGGGCGGCCACTATGGCTACACCTTC
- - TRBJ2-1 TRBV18 CASSTGGASNEQFF TGTGCCAGCTCAACAGGGGGGGCGAGCAATGAGCAGTTCTTC
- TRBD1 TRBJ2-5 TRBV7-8 CASSIGTAQETQYF TGTGCCAGCAGCATTGGGACAGCTCAAGAGACCCAGTACTTC
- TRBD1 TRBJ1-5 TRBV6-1 CASSERDRGIRQPQHF TGTGCCAGCAGTGAACGGGACAGGGGAATTCGACAGCCCCAGCATTTT
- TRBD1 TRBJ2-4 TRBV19 CATRGQGAKNIQYF TGTGCCACAAGGGGACAGGGCGCCAAAAACATTCAGTACTTC
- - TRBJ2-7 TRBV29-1 CSVGLGGNYEQYF TGCAGCGTTGGTTTGGGGGGAAACTACGAGCAGTACTTC
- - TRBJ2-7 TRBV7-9 CASSFAPPKDGYEQYF TGTGCCAGCAGCTTCGCCCCCCCGAAGGATGGCTACGAGCAGTACTTC
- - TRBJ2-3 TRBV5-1 CASSPRVTDTQYF TGCGCCAGCAGCCCCCGTGTAACAGATACGCAGTATTTT
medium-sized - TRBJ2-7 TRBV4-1 CASSQVAYYEQYF TGCGCCAGCAGCCAAGTAGCTTACTACGAGCAGTACTTC
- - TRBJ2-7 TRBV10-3 CAISESSNEQYF TGTGCCATCAGTGAGTCGTCAAACGAGCAGTACTTC
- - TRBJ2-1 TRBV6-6 CASSHNEQFF TGTGCCAGCAGCCACAATGAGCAGTTCTTC
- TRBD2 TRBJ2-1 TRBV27 CASSLSSYASGSPGNEQFF TGTGCCAGCAGTTTATCGTCCTACGCAAGCGGGAGCCCGGGGAATGAGCAGTTCTTC
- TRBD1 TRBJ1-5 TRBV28 CASLGDRLNQPQHF TGTGCCAGTCTGGGGGACAGGCTCAATCAGCCCCAGCATTTT